The next 22 T cell receptor beta chains were all read from a single sample in a study of blood T cell repertoires in COVID-19. Profiled with immunoSEQ multiplex PCR; TCRdb holds only in-frame clones, not every one. The sample lists roughly 250,000 clones; about 91% were seen once. Input material: PBMCs or T cells enriched from blood (not recorded which). The receptors here all came from a human donor in a cohort exposed to, infected with or recovered from COVID-19 (not recorded which). The donor label of this sample is uncertain.

This clone was detected once. The rearrangement uses TRBV5-5 and TRBJ1-2; possible D gene TRBD1, 5 bases. CDR1 and CDR2 (germline): SGHKS, YYEKEE (reference sequence). CDR3 length equals 13 residues. V was clipped by 0 bases and J by 6 bases, with 9 bases between them. The CDR3 sequence is CASSLDPGDGYTF. For the CDR3, the DNA is TGTGCCAGCAGCTTGGATCCGGGGGATGGCTACACCTTC.

The chain links TRBV7-2 to TRBJ2-7, with TRBD1 identical over 8 bases. CDR3 length: 16 residues. V trimming: 1 base; J trimming: 5 bases; junction bases outside the gene matches: 10. Germline V gene data show CDR1 as SGHTA and CDR2 as FQGNSA. CDR3 region: CASSLDSRQGSHEQYF. For the CDR3, the DNA is TGTGCCAGCAGCTTAGATTCGAGACAGGGGTCTCACGAGCAGTACTTC. The full variable domain, in which reference TRBV7-2 and TRBJ2-7 provide the parts outside the CDR3, is GAGVSQSPSNKVTEKGKDVELRCDPISGHTALYWYRQSLGQGLEFLIYFQGNSAPDKSGLPSDRFSAERTGGSVSTLTIQRTQQEDSAVYLCASSLDSRQGSHEQYFGPGTRLTVT.

This rearrangement joins TRBV19 to TRBJ1-2; D gene uncertain. V was shortened by 3 bases and J by 2 bases, with 13 bases between the two germline ends. This CDR3 has 15 amino acids. Germline V gene data show CDR1 as LNHDA and CDR2 as SQIVND (reference sequence). The CDR3 nucleotides read TGTGCCAGTAGTATCGCGCCAGGTCTAAACTATGGCTACACCTTC. This translates into CASSIAPGLNYGYTF.

The genes are TRBV7-6 and TRBJ2-7, with 8 bases aligning to TRBD1. The CDR3 is 14 residues long. The germline CDR1 and CDR2 sequences are SGHVS and FNYEAQ. Unmatched junction bases numbered 3, after V lost 3 bases and J lost 2 bases. CDR3 nucleotide sequence: TGTGCCAGCAGCTTCGGGACAGGTCCCTACGAGCAGTACTTC. This gives the protein CASSFGTGPYEQYF.

The gene calls are TRBV18 and TRBJ2-2; 7 bases line up with TRBD2. The CDR3 sequence is 16 residues long. From germline, CDR1 is KGHSH and CDR2 LQKENI. Germline trimming cut 1 base from V and 2 bases from J; bases unmatched to any gene: 4. This CDR3 is CASSPRGGLNTGELFF. The DNA for the CDR3 is TGTGCCAGCTCACCACGCGGGGGTCTTAACACCGGGGAGCTGTTTTTT. The variable domain in full, completed from reference TRBV18 and TRBJ2-2, reads NAGVMQNPRHLVRRRGQEARLRCSPMKGHSHVYWYRQLPEEGLKFMVYLQKENIIDESGMPKERFSAEFPKEGPSILRIQQVVRGDSAAYFCASSPRGGLNTGELFFGEGSRLTVL.

The chain links TRBV28 to TRBJ2-1; TRBD1 matches 7 bases. The CDR3 is 15 amino acids. Per the germline V gene, CDR1 is MDHEN and CDR2 is SYDVKM. V was clipped by 5 bases and J by 0 bases; unmatched bases: 4. The CDR3 sequence is CASSVTGNSYNEQFF. Written as DNA, the CDR3 is TGTGCCAGCAGTGTGACAGGGAACTCCTACAATGAGCAGTTCTTC.

This clone is a singleton in its sample. The chain links TRBV11-1 to TRBJ1-1, with D unresolved. V shed 6 bases and J shed 5 bases, with 16 bases lying between them. Germline values: CDR1 SGHAT, CDR2 FQDESV (reference sequence). The CDR3 length is 14 residues. The CDR3: CASSAPGQQTEAFF. Here the CDR3 DNA reads TGTGCCAGCAGTGCCCCCGGCCAACAGACTGAAGCTTTCTTT. Supplemented by reference TRBV11-1 and TRBJ1-1, the full variable domain reads EAEVAQSPRYKITEKSQAVAFWCDPISGHATLYWYRQILGQGPELLVQFQDESVVDDSQLPKDRFSAERLKGVDSTLKIQPAELGDSAMYLCASSAPGQQTEAFFGQGTRLTVV.

The chain uses TRBV6-6 and TRBJ2-5, with 9 bases that match TRBD1. The CDR3 has 14 amino acids. V was clipped by 7 bases and J by 5 bases; unmatched bases: 8. Germline V gene sequence: CDR1 MNHNY, CDR2 SVGAGI (reference sequence). As DNA, the CDR3 is TGTGCCAGCAAAGGTACAGGGGGCTCTGAGACCCAGTACTTC. Its translation is CASKGTGGSETQYF.

V is TRBV7-9 and J is TRBJ2-2; D possibly corresponds to TRBD2 (5 bases). CDR1 is SEHNR, CDR2 FQNEAQ, per germline (reference sequence). Trimming took 3 bases from V and 6 from J, leaving 17 bases between them. CDR3 length: 16 residues. The chain's CDR3 is CASSFRGFRDAGELFF. CDR3 DNA sequence: TGTGCCAGCAGCTTTCGGGGATTCCGTGATGCCGGGGAGCTGTTTTTT.

The V gene is TRBV18, the J gene TRBJ1-1; 9 nucleotides line up with TRBD1. CDR3 length: 17 amino acids. The trim removed 5 bases at V and 1 base at J, leaving 11 bases unmatched. Germline assignment: CDR1 KGHSH and CDR2 LQKENI. The CDR3 DNA reads TGTGCCAGCTCAACCCTAACAGGGGGCGCCCAGAACACTGAAGCTTTCTTT. Translated, it gives CASSTLTGGAQNTEAFF. The variable domain in full, with the rest retrieved from reference TRBV18 and TRBJ1-1, is NAGVMQNPRHLVRRRGQEARLRCSPMKGHSHVYWYRQLPEEGLKFMVYLQKENIIDESGMPKERFSAEFPKEGPSILRIQQVVRGDSAAYFCASSTLTGGAQNTEAFFGQGTRLTVV.

V gene TRBV7-9 combines with J gene TRBJ1-1; 8 bases match TRBD1. Germline CDR1 reads SEHNR; CDR2 reads FQNEAQ (reference sequence). Losses at the gene ends were 3 bases for V and 2 bases for J; bases not matched to a gene: 8. The length of the CDR3 is 16 residues. In nucleotides, the CDR3 is TGTGCCAGCAGCTTGACAGGGGCAGAAGGAAACACTGAAGCTTTCTTT. This codes for CASSLTGAEGNTEAFF.

In this sample, this clone turned up once. The chain couples TRBV19 to TRBJ2-1; D uncertain. Germline loops: CDR1 LNHDA, CDR2 SQIVND (reference sequence). The V end was cut by 5 bases, the J end by 0 bases, with 11 bases between. The CDR3 runs 15 residues. The CDR3 DNA follows: TGTGCCAGTAGTTGGGCCCCTATCTCCTACAATGAGCAGTTCTTC. Translated: CASSWAPISYNEQFF.

Here the CDR3 DNA reads TGTGCCAGCTCACCTAAGGAGGGGACCGAGCAGTACTTC. It yields the protein CASSPKEGTEQYF. This chain connects TRBV18 to TRBJ2-7; tentative D call: TRBD2 (6 bases). Germline CDR1 and CDR2: KGHSH and LQKENI. V was shortened by 3 bases and J by 6 bases, with 12 bases between the two germline ends. CDR3 length: 13 amino acids. The full variable domain, with the rest looked up from reference TRBV18 and TRBJ2-7, is NAGVMQNPRHLVRRRGQEARLRCSPMKGHSHVYWYRQLPEEGLKFMVYLQKENIIDESGMPKERFSAEFPKEGPSILRIQQVVRGDSAAYFCASSPKEGTEQYFGPGTRLTVT.

The chain recombines TRBV6-5 with TRBJ1-1, with TRBD1 identical over 10 bases. This CDR3 comprises 13 residues. V shed 7 bases, J shed 4 bases, and the junction held 3 bases outside the gene matches. Germline assignment: CDR1 MNHEY and CDR2 SVGAGI. As DNA, the CDR3 is TGTGCCAGCAAGAGGGACAGGGGCACTGAAGCTTTCTTT. This sequence encodes CASKRDRGTEAFF.

In its sample, this clone was seen a few times. This chain joins TRBV24-1 and TRBJ2-7; TRBD1 matches 9 bases. The CDR3 is 16 amino acids. Germline trimming cut 5 bases from V and 2 bases from J; bases unmatched to any gene: 9. Germline-derived CDR1 and CDR2 are KGHDR and SFDVKD. The CDR3 DNA follows: TGTGCCACCAGTGGATTTGGGACAGGGATCCCCTACGAGCAGTACTTC. This translates into CATSGFGTGIPYEQYF.

The chain combines TRBV4-3 with TRBJ1-1, with TRBD1 as a possible D gene (6 bases). This CDR3 is 15 amino acids long. The V and J ends lost 1 base and 2 bases respectively, with 11 bases between them. CDR1 is LGHNA, CDR2 YSLEER, per germline. The CDR3 DNA is TGCGCCAGCAGCCAAGTTACAGGGAGTAACACTGAAGCTTTCTTT. This codes for CASSQVTGSNTEAFF.

Only a few counts were recorded for this clone. The chain links TRBV19 to TRBJ2-7; 7 nucleotides match TRBD1. From germline, CDR1 is LNHDA and CDR2 SQIVND (reference sequence). The V gene end was trimmed by 10 bases and the J gene end by 3 bases; junction bases not matched to a gene: 9. The CDR3 extends over 13 amino acids. CDR3 loop: CAISDRAHYEQYF. The CDR3 DNA sequence: TGTGCCATCTCCGACAGGGCTCACTACGAGCAGTACTTC.

The chain employs TRBV19 and TRBJ2-5; 10 bases align to TRBD2. This CDR3 spans 16 amino acids. Germline V gives CDR1 LNHDA, CDR2 SQIVND (reference sequence). Unmatched junction bases numbered 11, after V lost 5 bases and J lost 5 bases. This CDR3 is CASSAGTSAGSETQYF. CDR3 sequence (DNA): TGTGCCAGTAGTGCGGGGACTAGCGCCGGGAGCGAGACCCAGTACTTC.

The gene calls are TRBV30 and TRBJ1-1; no firm D call. Trimming left V 0 bases short and J 2 bases short, with 10 bases between. The germline CDR1 and CDR2 sequences are GTSNPN and SVGIG (reference sequence). This CDR3 has 14 residues. The CDR3 loop reads CAWSVKHRNTEAFF. In nucleotides, the CDR3 is TGTGCCTGGAGTGTAAAGCACAGAAACACTGAAGCTTTCTTT.

This chain uses TRBV7-9 with TRBJ2-3; 7 nucleotides line up with TRBD1. Losses at the gene ends were 0 bases for V and 6 bases for J; bases not matched to a gene: 0. The CDR3 loop spans 13 amino acids. Looked up from germline, CDR1 is SEHNR and CDR2 is FQNEAQ (reference sequence). This CDR3 reads CASSLATGDTQYF. CDR3 nucleotide sequence: TGTGCCAGCAGCTTAGCGACAGGGGATACGCAGTATTTT.

CDR3: CASSPDRGGQPQHF. DNA of the CDR3: TGTGCCAGCTCACCAGACAGGGGAGGTCAGCCCCAGCATTTT. The J gene is TRBJ1-5, the V gene TRBV18; 8 bases map to TRBD1. Germline V CDR1 and CDR2: KGHSH, LQKENI. V was clipped by 2 bases and J by 6 bases; unmatched bases: 3. The CDR3 covers 14 residues.

This chain joins TRBV7-9 and TRBJ2-3, with D unresolved. This CDR3 contains 12 residues. V lost 5 bases and J 8 bases, leaving 11 bases between the germline ends. CDR1 is SEHNR and CDR2 is FQNEAQ in the germline V gene (reference sequence). CDR3 region: CASSATSGTQYF. The CDR3 DNA is TGTGCCAGCAGCGCCACCTCCGGTACGCAGTATTTT.